This entry features one T cell receptor (beta chain) sequence. The CDR3 loop spans 16 amino acids. From germline, CDR1 is SGHRS and CDR2 YFSETQ. The V end lost 1 base, the J end lost 2 bases, and 14 bases lay between the germline ends. One entry per CDR3 protein, called by TCRdb with MiXCR from the 5' RACE reads. The sample has roughly 480,000 distinct CDR3 sequences, around a quarter seen once. This record comes from a study of T-cell memory formation after mild COVID-19. The receptor comes from an adult woman who had mild COVID-19 (a few samples of this study predate the infection). Cell type and time point are not known. The sequenced sample was PBMCs or a T cell subset sorted from them (not recorded which). The chain is built from TRBV5-1 and TRBJ2-3; tentative D call: TRBD2 (6 bases). CDR3 amino acids: CASSLLGGLLTDTQYF. The CDR3 DNA reads TGCGCCAGCAGCTTGTTGGGAGGACTTCTCACAGATACGCAGTATTTT.